A selection of T cell receptor beta chains follows, all from one sample in a study of T cells in Graves' hyperthyroidism and ophthalmopathy. TCRdb itself ran the multiplex PCR reads through MiXCR, one entry per CDR3 protein. Found here are roughly 520,000 distinct CDR3 sequences, approximately 25% of them singletons; the top ten hold approximately 10%. The material sequenced was blood. The receptors here all came from a woman in her thirties with Graves' ophthalmopathy. Both conserved end residues are part of each CDR3. A D gene is named only where the DNA matches it firmly. A row's size may be missing; if present it is once, few, many or a size class.

>TRBJ2-7|TRBV20-1|TRBD1|-
TGCAGTGCTCGCAGACGGACAGGGTCATCCTACGAGCAGTACTTC
CSARRRTGSSYEQYF
>TRBJ2-2|TRBV6-5|-|-
TGTGCCAGCAGTTACTCGAGGTCAGGGAACACCGGGGAGCTGTTTTTT
CASSYSRSGNTGELFF
>TRBJ2-7|TRBV4-1|TRBD2|few
TGCGCCAGCAGCCGGGGCGGGGGGACGAACCGTCTCGAGCAGTACTTC
CASSRGGGTNRLEQYF
>TRBJ1-1|TRBV6-5|-|-
TGTGCCAGCAGTTACTCCCCGTCCATGAACACTGAAGCTTTCTTT
CASSYSPSMNTEAFF
>TRBJ1-1|TRBV10-3|-|many
TGTGCCATCAGTGCCCGAACAGGGAGAGAAGCTTTCTTT
CAISARTGREAFF
>TRBJ2-6|TRBV12-3/TRBV12-4|-|many
TGTGCCAGCGGTATCGGACAGCCCGGGGCCAACGTCCTGACTTTC
CASGIGQPGANVLTF
>TRBJ1-1|TRBV12-3/TRBV12-4|-|many
TGTGCCAGCAGTTTCCGGGATAGGACTGAAGCTTTCTTT
CASSFRDRTEAFF
>TRBJ2-5|TRBV14|TRBD2|few
TGTGCCAGCAGCCCGAACGGACTAGCAGGGATGACCCAGTACTTC
CASSPNGLAGMTQYF
>TRBJ1-6|TRBV28|TRBD1|-
TGTGCCAGCAGTCGGGACAGGAATTCACCCATCCACTTT
CASSRDRNSPIHF
>TRBJ2-7|TRBV20-1|-|-
TGCAGTGCTGAAAATAGCGGTGCTACAGGCGAGCAGTACTTC
CSAENSGATGEQYF
>TRBJ1-2|TRBV2|-|-
TGTGCCAGCAGTCGCCATACTACAAGCTATGGCTACACCTTC
CASSRHTTSYGYTF
>TRBJ1-3|TRBV28|-|-
TGTGCCAGTCTTGGCAGTTTCTTCTCTGGAAACACCATATATTTT
CASLGSFFSGNTIYF
>TRBJ1-2|TRBV24-1|TRBD1|many
TGTGCCACCAGTGATTCCCGACAGGGGTGGGGAGGCTACACCTTC
CATSDSRQGWGGYTF
>TRBJ2-7|TRBV2|TRBD2|many
TGTGCCAGCAGTGAGCGCCAGGGAGGGTACGAGCAGTACTTC
CASSERQGGYEQYF
>TRBJ2-7|TRBV12-3/TRBV12-4|-|-
TGTGCCAGCAGTACCAGGAGGCCGAACGAGCAGTACTTC
CASSTRRPNEQYF
>TRBJ2-7|TRBV19|-|many
TGTGCCAGTAGTATCGTTGAATCAGGGGTCGACGAGCAGTACTTC
CASSIVESGVDEQYF
>TRBJ1-5|TRBV30|-|many
TGTGCCTTTAGGGACGGAGGGAGTCAGCCCCAGCATTTT
CAFRDGGSQPQHF
>TRBJ2-7|TRBV28|-|-
TGTGCCAGCCGCTTTAGACACCGCTCCTACGAGCAGTACTTC
CASRFRHRSYEQYF
>TRBJ1-1|TRBV12-3/TRBV12-4|-|-
TGTGCCAGCAGTGGAGGGGCCGGGAAGAACACTGAAGCTTTCTTT
CASSGGAGKNTEAFF
>TRBJ2-7|TRBV4-3|-|few
TGCGCCAGCAGCCAAGATTTGGGGGACGTTGGCTACGAGCAGTACTTC
CASSQDLGDVGYEQYF
>TRBJ1-4|TRBV12-3/TRBV12-4|-|many
TGTGCCAGCAGTTTCAGGGGACTTCATAATGAAAAACTGTTTTTT
CASSFRGLHNEKLFF
>TRBJ1-1|TRBV12-3/TRBV12-4|-|many
TGTGCCAGCAGTTTTTTGATGAACACTGAAGCTTTCTTT
CASSFLMNTEAFF
>TRBJ1-2|TRBV6-2/TRBV6-3|-|many
TGTGCCAGCAGTTTGGCAGGGTGGTATGGCTACACCTTC
CASSLAGWYGYTF
>TRBJ2-5|TRBV11-2|-|-
TGTGCCAGCAGCTCCACCCCCTACGGGGAGACCCAGTACTTC
CASSSTPYGETQYF
>TRBJ1-2|TRBV12-3/TRBV12-4|-|few
TGTGCCAGCAGGAAAGGACAGTCCGCGGGCTACACCTTC
CASRKGQSAGYTF
>TRBJ2-7|TRBV20-1|-|many
TGCAGTGCTAGAGATCTCGTATACGAGCAGTACTTC
CSARDLVYEQYF
>TRBJ1-6|TRBV5-1|-|few
TGCGCCAGCAGCTTGGATCGTCGGAATTCACCCCTCCACTTT
CASSLDRRNSPLHF
>TRBJ1-5|TRBV13|TRBD1|many
TGTGCCAGCAGCTACCGACAGGGGCTGTATAGCAATCAGCCCCAGCATTTT
CASSYRQGLYSNQPQHF
>TRBJ1-6|TRBV12-3/TRBV12-4|-|many
TGTGCCAGTAGCTCCTATAATTCACCCCTCCACTTT
CASSSYNSPLHF
>TRBJ2-7|TRBV29-1|TRBD1|many
TGCAGCGTCTCACAGGGGGTTAGCTCCTACGAGCAGTACTTC
CSVSQGVSSYEQYF
>TRBJ1-2|TRBV20-1|-|-
TGCAGTGCTAGAGGGACTAACTATGGCTACACCTTC
CSARGTNYGYTF
>TRBJ1-2|TRBV11-2|-|many
TGTGCCAGCAGCTTAGACAGGGAAGGGTATGGCTACACCTTC
CASSLDREGYGYTF
>TRBJ2-7|TRBV15|-|many
TGTGCCACCAGCGGTCCCGCAGGGCCCTCTGACGAGCAGTACTTC
CATSGPAGPSDEQYF
>TRBJ1-5|TRBV12-3/TRBV12-4|-|many
TGTGCCAGTTCCCGGGGGCGGGAGATAAGCAATCAGCCCCAGCATTTT
CASSRGREISNQPQHF
>TRBJ1-1|TRBV12-3/TRBV12-4|-|-
TGTGCCACCACGAGGGGCCCGAACACTGAAGCTTTCTTT
CATTRGPNTEAFF
>TRBJ1-5|TRBV6-1|TRBD1|many
TGTGCCAGCAGACGGGGACAGTTGACCCAGCCCCAGCATTTT
CASRRGQLTQPQHF
>TRBJ2-5|TRBV6-1|TRBD2|few
TGTGCCAGCAGTGAAGGTGGGATAGCGGGGGATCGAAAGACCCAGTACTTC
CASSEGGIAGDRKTQYF
>TRBJ1-2|TRBV20-1|-|-
TGCAGTGCTAGAGTTCAGGGCAACTATGGCTACACCTTC
CSARVQGNYGYTF
>TRBJ2-7|TRBV19|-|-
TGTGCCAGTAGTATTTCGTTCGGGCAGGGAAGCTACGAGCAGTACTTC
CASSISFGQGSYEQYF
>TRBJ2-2|TRBV5-1|-|many
TGCGCCAGCAGCCGTACAGGGAACACCGGGGAGCTGTTTTTT
CASSRTGNTGELFF
>TRBJ1-2|TRBV20-1|-|many
TGCAGTGCTCTCCACAGGGCGGAAGGCTACACCTTC
CSALHRAEGYTF
>TRBJ1-2|TRBV12-3/TRBV12-4|-|many
TGTGCCAGCAGTTTAGAGGTCTATGGCTACACCTTC
CASSLEVYGYTF
>TRBJ2-7|TRBV6-9|-|-
TGTGCCAGCAGTTATGGCCGACGGACAGCGAGCTCCTACGAGCAGTACTTC
CASSYGRRTASSYEQYF